These T cell receptor beta chains were read from a single sample in a study of CD8+ T cells in alopecia areata. Produced via immunoSEQ multiplex PCR; TCRdb's table is partial and in-frame only. The sample records approximately 140,000 clones, more than 40% being singletons. The specimen sequenced was CD4+ T cells sorted from blood. These receptor sequences come from a human donor with alopecia areata. The CDR3 runs from the conserved cysteine through the conserved F or W. The D gene is left open where the match is weak. A row's size may be missing; if present it is once, few, many or a size class.

>-|16|TRBV19|-|TRBJ1-5
CASSLGPGLGNQPQHF
TGTGCCAGTAGTCTGGGGCCAGGGTTGGGAAATCAGCCCCAGCATTTT
>-|14|TRBV29-1|TRBD1|TRBJ2-7
CSVGATGGPYEQYF
TGCAGCGTCGGGGCGACAGGGGGGCCCTACGAGCAGTACTTC
>few|12|TRBV28|-|TRBJ2-7
CASNPNQGKQYF
TGTGCCAGCAACCCTAACCAGGGAAAGCAGTACTTC
>-|17|TRBV9|TRBD2|TRBJ2-1
CASSYGTSGTTYNEQFF
TGTGCCAGCAGCTACGGGACTAGCGGAACGACCTACAATGAGCAGTTCTTC
>-|12|TRBV7-9|-|TRBJ2-5
CASSLLAETQYF
TGTGCCAGCAGCTTGCTCGCAGAGACCCAGTACTTC
>once|14|TRBV6-1|-|TRBJ2-2
CASSDGGNTGELFF
TGTGCCAGCAGTGACGGCGGGAACACCGGGGAGCTGTTTTTT
>-|15|TRBV30|-|TRBJ1-3
CAWTKRGQNGNTIYF
TGTGCCTGGACGAAGCGGGGCCAGAATGGAAACACCATATATTTT
>once|13|TRBV28|-|TRBJ2-4
CASSTPDRNIQYF
TGTGCCAGCAGTACTCCCGACAGAAACATTCAGTACTTC
>-|14|TRBV29-1|TRBD1|TRBJ2-7
CSVQGDRVLEEQYF
TGCAGCGTTCAAGGAGACAGGGTACTGGAGGAGCAGTACTTC
>-|12|TRBV28|-|TRBJ1-2
CASRTGSLGYTF
TGTGCCAGCAGGACAGGTTCTCTTGGCTACACCTTC
>many|16|TRBV5-6|-|TRBJ2-1
CASSFIPTSQGGEQFF
TGTGCCAGCAGCTTTATCCCGACTAGTCAGGGGGGTGAGCAGTTCTTC
>-|14|TRBV5-6|-|TRBJ1-2
CASSLWLVDYGYTF
TGTGCCAGCAGCTTATGGCTAGTCGACTATGGCTACACCTTC
>-|14|TRBV11-1|-|TRBJ2-7
CASSSVAVSYEQYF
TGTGCCAGCAGCTCTGTTGCGGTTTCCTACGAGCAGTACTTC
>-|17|TRBV7-2|TRBD2|TRBJ2-1
CASSLARGGTSGQEQFF
TGTGCCAGCAGCTTAGCCAGAGGCGGGACTAGTGGTCAGGAGCAGTTCTTC
>-|12|TRBV28|-|TRBJ1-2
CASTKGHYGYTF
TGTGCCAGCACCAAGGGACACTATGGCTACACCTTC
>once|16|TRBV27|TRBD2|TRBJ2-1
CASSFGGRASYNEQFF
TGTGCCAGCAGTTTTGGCGGGAGGGCTTCCTACAATGAGCAGTTCTTC
>-|15|TRBV29-1|TRBD1|TRBJ2-7
CSVGTGASLVYEQYF
TGCAGCGTAGGGACAGGGGCCAGCCTAGTCTACGAGCAGTACTTC
>few|12|TRBV7-9|TRBD1|TRBJ1-4
CASSQGDEKLFF
TGTGCCAGCAGCCAGGGGGATGAAAAACTGTTTTTT
>few|13|TRBV30|-|TRBJ2-2
CAWGRGEAGELFF
TGTGCCTGGGGTAGGGGTGAAGCCGGGGAGCTGTTTTTT
>-|13|TRBV2|-|TRBJ1-1
CASTGYEDTEAFF
TGTGCCAGCACAGGGTATGAGGACACTGAAGCTTTCTTT
>-|11|TRBV2|-|TRBJ2-7
CASSDDYEQYF
TGTGCCAGCAGTGACGACTACGAGCAGTACTTC
>-|13|TRBV30|TRBD2|TRBJ2-5
CAWSRRERETQYF
TGTGCCTGGAGTAGGCGGGAGAGGGAGACCCAGTACTTC
>-|12|TRBV5-1|-|TRBJ1-2
CASSLDSYGYTF
TGCGCCAGCAGCTTGGACAGCTATGGCTACACCTTC
>few|13|TRBV7-9|-|TRBJ2-5
CASSRLGQETQYF
TGTGCCAGCAGTCGACTAGGACAAGAGACCCAGTACTTC
>-|15|TRBV28|TRBD2|TRBJ2-4
CATSGLAVAKNIQYF
TGTGCCACTTCGGGACTAGCGGTAGCCAAAAACATTCAGTACTTC
>few|13|TRBV7-9|-|TRBJ2-7
CASSLQVSYEQYF
TGTGCCAGCAGCTTACAGGTCTCCTACGAGCAGTACTTC
>-|14|TRBV30|TRBD1|TRBJ2-7
CASKMPGQVYEQYF
TGTGCCTCGAAAATGCCGGGACAGGTTTACGAGCAGTACTTC
>-|11|TRBV6-5|-|TRBJ2-7
CASSYRDEQYF
TGTGCCAGCAGTTACCGGGACGAGCAGTACTTC
>once|14|TRBV27|-|TRBJ2-7
CASSATRVGGEQYF
TGTGCCAGCAGTGCGACCCGGGTCGGGGGCGAGCAGTACTTC